This is a list of T cell receptor beta chains from one sample in a study of cytomegalovirus exposure and HLA in healthy donors. Sequencing used immunoSEQ multiplex PCR; TCRdb keeps in-frame clones, though not all of them. The table has tens of thousands of clones, roughly 77% seen once; the top ten hold roughly 14%. The sample consisted of PBMCs. The receptors were sampled from a woman between 40 and 55 years old in good health and CMV-seropositive. Each CDR3 is given with its conserved first and last residue. The order of the fields is V gene, J gene, clone size, D gene, CDR3 DNA, CDR3 protein. The D gene is left open where the match is weak. Clone size is shown for a subset of rows, as once, few, many or a class of expanded clone.

V: TRBV27; J: TRBJ2-3; size: NA; D: NA; DNA: TGTGCCAGCAGGAGCGGTACCGTAGTGGATACGCAGTATTTT; CDR3: CASRSGTVVDTQYF
V: TRBV29-1; J: TRBJ2-5; size: NA; D: TRBD1; DNA: TGCAGCGTCGAAACAGGGGTGGGGGAGACCCAGTACTTC; CDR3: CSVETGVGETQYF
V: TRBV5-4; J: TRBJ2-1; size: NA; D: TRBD2; DNA: TGTGCCAGCAGACAGGGACTAGCGGACTACAATGAGCAGTTCTTC; CDR3: CASRQGLADYNEQFF
V: TRBV13; J: TRBJ2-1; size: NA; D: TRBD2; DNA: TGTGCCAGCAGCTTAGGCGGGGGGGCTCTTGGCTCCTACAATGAGCAGTTCTTC; CDR3: CASSLGGGALGSYNEQFF
V: TRBV20-1; J: TRBJ1-2; size: NA; D: NA; DNA: TGCAGTGGACAGAACTATGGCTACACCTTC; CDR3: CSGQNYGYTF
V: TRBV29-1; J: TRBJ2-1; size: NA; D: NA; DNA: TGCAGCGTTTCCCTGGTTGTTGGGGGACAATTCTACAATGAGCAGTTCTTC; CDR3: CSVSLVVGGQFYNEQFF
V: TRBV9; J: TRBJ2-1; size: NA; D: NA; DNA: TGTGCCAGCAGCGCCTCACCGACAGGCCAGCCACGGTATGAGCAGTTCTTC; CDR3: CASSASPTGQPRYEQFF
V: TRBV29-1; J: TRBJ2-7; size: NA; D: NA; DNA: TGCAGCTACGCGAGCGGCTCCTACGAGCAGTACTTC; CDR3: CSYASGSYEQYF
V: TRBV5-1; J: TRBJ2-4; size: NA; D: NA; DNA: TGCGCCAGCAGCTCCGATGTTAACGTTCGGGCCAAAAACATTCAGTACTTC; CDR3: CASSSDVNVRAKNIQYF
V: TRBV30; J: TRBJ1-3; size: few; D: NA; DNA: TGTGCCTGGACCGCCGGGGCTGGAAACACCATATATTTT; CDR3: CAWTAGAGNTIYF
V: TRBV5-6; J: TRBJ1-2; size: NA; D: NA; DNA: TGTGCCAGCAGCTTGGACTCGAGGGCCTATGGCTACACCTTC; CDR3: CASSLDSRAYGYTF
V: TRBV27; J: TRBJ2-7; size: NA; D: NA; DNA: TGTGCCAGTCTCCGCCCGGGTACCTACGAGCAGTACTTC; CDR3: CASLRPGTYEQYF
V: TRBV5-1; J: TRBJ2-3; size: NA; D: TRBD2; DNA: TGCGCCAGCAGCTTGGCTAGCGGGAGCACAGATACGCAGTATTTT; CDR3: CASSLASGSTDTQYF
V: TRBV19; J: TRBJ1-2; size: once; D: TRBD1; DNA: TGTGCCAGTAGGCCCGGACAGGGGGCGTGGTATGGCTACACCTTC; CDR3: CASRPGQGAWYGYTF
V: TRBV18; J: TRBJ2-2; size: few; D: TRBD1; DNA: TGTGCCAGCTCACCACAGCAGGGGGTCCGGAACACCGGGGAGCTGTTTTTT; CDR3: CASSPQQGVRNTGELFF
V: TRBV5-1; J: TRBJ1-2; size: few; D: NA; DNA: TGCGCCAGCAGCGTGGCAGGGGAAGGCTACACCTTC; CDR3: CASSVAGEGYTF
V: TRBV5-6; J: TRBJ2-5; size: NA; D: TRBD2; DNA: TGTGCCAGCAGCTCCCCCGGGACTAGCGGGTCATCTGGCGGGACCCAGTACTTC; CDR3: CASSSPGTSGSSGGTQYF
V: TRBV6-5; J: TRBJ2-7; size: NA; D: TRBD2; DNA: TGTGCCAGCGCGACTAGCGGGGGGATGAAGCAGTACTTC; CDR3: CASATSGGMKQYF
V: TRBV7-9; J: TRBJ1-4; size: few; D: NA; DNA: TGTGCCAGCGAGGGTGCGGCGGGGGTAAATGAAAAACTGTTTTTT; CDR3: CASEGAAGVNEKLFF
V: TRBV27; J: TRBJ1-1; size: NA; D: TRBD1; DNA: TGTGCCAGCAGTTTATCGAAACCCGACAGGGGGCGCGATAAGGACACTGAAGCTTTCTTT; CDR3: CASSLSKPDRGRDKDTEAFF
V: TRBV7-2; J: TRBJ2-1; size: NA; D: NA; DNA: TGTGCCAGCAGCTTATGGCGGGATCCATACAATGAGCAGTTCTTC; CDR3: CASSLWRDPYNEQFF
V: TRBV9; J: TRBJ1-1; size: NA; D: NA; DNA: TGTGCCAGCAGCCCCTCGGGGAACGGTGAAGCTTTCTTT; CDR3: CASSPSGNGEAFF
V: TRBV27; J: TRBJ2-5; size: NA; D: TRBD2; DNA: TGTGCCAGCAGTCCAGAGGCGCGGGGGACGAGGGCCCAGTACTTC; CDR3: CASSPEARGTRAQYF
V: TRBV7-2; J: TRBJ2-1; size: NA; D: TRBD2; DNA: TGTGCCAGCAGCTTAAAGCGGGAGGACAGCTCCTACAATGAGCAGTTCTTC; CDR3: CASSLKREDSSYNEQFF
V: TRBV7-9; J: TRBJ1-1; size: once; D: NA; DNA: TGTGCCAGCAGCTTAGCAGGGAGTCCTGAAGCTTTCTTT; CDR3: CASSLAGSPEAFF
V: TRBV28; J: TRBJ1-1; size: NA; D: NA; DNA: TGTGCCAGGAAAGGACAGAAGAACACTGAAGCTTTCTTT; CDR3: CARKGQKNTEAFF
V: TRBV5-6; J: TRBJ1-1; size: NA; D: NA; DNA: TGTGCCAGCAGCCCCAAGGAGGGGTACACTGAAGCTTTCTTT; CDR3: CASSPKEGYTEAFF
V: TRBV11-2; J: TRBJ2-7; size: NA; D: NA; DNA: TGTGCCAGCAGCTTAATCGCCTACGAGCAGTACTTC; CDR3: CASSLIAYEQYF
V: TRBV27; J: TRBJ1-2; size: NA; D: TRBD1; DNA: TGTGCCAGCAGCAACAGGGGTCTTGGCTACACCTTC; CDR3: CASSNRGLGYTF
V: TRBV7-2; J: TRBJ1-1; size: NA; D: NA; DNA: TGTGCCAGCAGCCCCGGGGTACACACTGAAGCTTTCTTT; CDR3: CASSPGVHTEAFF
V: TRBV23-1; J: TRBJ1-5; size: few; D: NA; DNA: TGCGCCAGGGCCCCAGAGGGCAATCAGCCCCAGCATTTT; CDR3: CARAPEGNQPQHF
V: TRBV9; J: TRBJ2-7; size: once; D: NA; DNA: TGTGCCAGCAGCGTAGATGGCAGAACCTACGAGCAGTACTTC; CDR3: CASSVDGRTYEQYF
V: TRBV7-9; J: TRBJ2-1; size: NA; D: TRBD2; DNA: TGTGCCAGCAGCTTTGAGCGGGGGGCCCGGTTCTTC; CDR3: CASSFERGARFF
V: TRBV28; J: TRBJ1-2; size: NA; D: TRBD1; DNA: TGTGCCAGCAGGAGAGACAGGGGAGACTATGGCTACACCTTC; CDR3: CASRRDRGDYGYTF
V: TRBV4-2; J: TRBJ2-7; size: NA; D: NA; DNA: TGTGCCAGCAACGACGGGAGCGTCAACGAGCAGTACTTC; CDR3: CASNDGSVNEQYF